The 22 T cell receptor beta chains below all came from one sample that was sequenced in a study of identical twins. TCRdb passed the 5' RACE reads through MiXCR, listing each CDR3 protein once. Of hundreds of thousands of distinct CDR3 sequences listed, roughly an eighth are singletons. These same data were also listed under a study on yellow fever vaccine responses in identical twins.

Material: CD8+ T cells sorted from blood. The origin of the receptors is a woman aged 18 to 35 in good health.

This clonotype was counted only a few times. The rearrangement joins TRBV5-5 to TRBJ1-5; no clear D. Trimming stripped 0 bases from V and 7 bases from J, with 23 bases between. Germline CDR1 reads SGHKS; CDR2 reads YYEKEE (reference sequence). This CDR3 contains 18 residues. Here the CDR3 DNA reads TGTGCCAGCAGCTTGGGCGGGATCTTAGGCTATTGGGGACAGCCCCAGCATTTT. Its protein product is CASSLGGILGYWGQPQHF.

This chain uses TRBV12-3 or TRBV12-4 with TRBJ1-5; D remains unclear. The CDR3 extends over 14 amino acids. Trimming pared 6 bases from V and 7 bases from J, leaving 16 bases between. The CDR3 bases are TGTGCCAGCAGCCCACCTGGGGAGGGCCAGCCCCAGCATTTT. It translates to CASSPPGEGQPQHF.

Ten or more counts support this clonotype. The chain recombines TRBV20-1 with TRBJ2-1; 7 positions agree with TRBD1. After removal of 6 bases from V and 8 bases from J, the junction contained 10 bases not matched to a gene. Germline V CDR1 and CDR2: DFQATT, SNEGSKA (reference sequence). This CDR3 comprises 13 residues. In DNA form, the CDR3 reads TGCAGTGCCGTACAGGGGTATATCGATGAGCAGTTCTTC. Translating gives CSAVQGYIDEQFF.

The chain has TRBV11-3 and TRBJ2-7; weak D call: TRBD1 (6 bases). The germline CDR1 and CDR2 sequences are SGHNT and YENEEA. The CDR3 is made up of 15 amino acids. The V end lost 2 bases, the J end lost 2 bases, and 13 bases lay between the germline ends. The chain's CDR3 is CASSLFRDTAYEQYF. CDR3 nucleotide sequence: TGTGCCAGCAGCTTATTCCGGGACACGGCCTACGAGCAGTACTTC.

V gene TRBV2 combines with J gene TRBJ2-2; D call uncertain. Germline V CDR1 and CDR2: SNHLY, FYNNEI. The V gene lost 8 bases and the J gene lost 6 bases, with 7 bases spanning the gap. The length of the CDR3 is 11 residues. Here the CDR3 reads CASCSAGELFF. In DNA form, the CDR3 reads TGTGCCAGCTGCTCAGCCGGGGAGCTGTTTTTT.

The V call is TRBV7-9, the J call TRBJ2-2; 9 bases align to TRBD2. Germline V CDR1 and CDR2: SEHNR, FQNEAQ (reference sequence). V shed 0 bases and J 6 bases; nucleotides not matched to a gene: 8. This CDR3 spans 17 amino acids. The CDR3 DNA follows: TGTGCCAGCAGCTTAGCGGATAGCGGGAGCTTTTCCGGGGAGCTGTTTTTT. Protein: CASSLADSGSFSGELFF. The entire variable domain, with the rest obtained from reference TRBV7-9 and TRBJ2-2, is as follows: DTGVSQNPRHKITKRGQNVTFRCDPISEHNRLYWYRQTLGQGPEFLTYFQNEAQLEKSRLLSDRFSAERPKGSFSTLEIQRTEQGDSAMYLCASSLADSGSFSGELFFGEGSRLTVL.

The CDR3 DNA reads TGTGCCAGCAGTGAAGTCACTAGCGGGGGGACAGAGACCCAGTACTTC. Its protein is CASSEVTSGGTETQYF. The rearrangement uses TRBV2 and TRBJ2-5; 12 bases align to TRBD2. Germline V gives CDR1 SNHLY, CDR2 FYNNEI. The CDR3 spans 16 residues. J lost 4 bases, V lost 1 base, and 4 bases had no gene match.

This clonotype was seen only a few times. J is TRBJ2-2 and V is TRBV6-2 or TRBV6-3; no firm D call. The germline V gene has CDR1 MNHEY and CDR2 SVGEGT. Between the trimmed V and J ends, which lost 6 bases and 5 bases, there was a span of 10 bases. The CDR3 has 13 amino acids. CDR3: CASSPDETGELFF. The CDR3 DNA is TGTGCCAGCAGCCCGGACGAGACCGGGGAGCTGTTTTTT.

In this sample, this clonotype turned up a few times. The chain combines TRBV28 with TRBJ2-1; 9 bases match TRBD1. Looked up from germline, CDR1 is MDHEN and CDR2 is SYDVKM. This CDR3 is 15 amino acids long. The V and J ends lost 5 bases and 8 bases, in that order; junction bases with no gene match: 10. CDR3 sequence: CASSLRDRVNDEQFF. For the CDR3, the DNA is TGTGCCAGCAGTCTCCGGGACAGGGTAAATGATGAGCAGTTCTTC. Looking up the rest from reference TRBV28 and TRBJ2-1 gives the full variable domain: DVKVTQSSRYLVKRTGEKVFLECVQDMDHENMFWYRQDPGLGLRLIYFSYDVKMKEKGDIPEGYSVSREKKERFSLILESASTNQTSMYLCASSLRDRVNDEQFFGPGTRLTVL.

This clonotype was counted at least ten times. The chain joins TRBV6-1 to TRBJ1-5; D may be TRBD1 (6 bases). Germline V lookup: CDR1 MNHNS, CDR2 SASEGT. The CDR3 is 15 residues long. Trimming took 3 bases from V and 11 from J, leaving 20 bases between them. CDR3: CASSDRRDTAEAQHF. CDR3 sequence (DNA): TGTGCCAGCAGTGATCGCCGGGACACAGCCGAAGCCCAGCATTTT.

The table lists this clonotype with a few counts. The chain combines TRBV12-3 or TRBV12-4 with TRBJ2-1, with D perhaps TRBD2 (6 bases). The CDR3 is 16 amino acids. The V end lost 6 bases, the J end lost 10 bases, and 25 bases lay between the germline ends. The CDR3 loop is CASRRTRDLLVGEQFF. Here the CDR3 DNA reads TGTGCCAGCAGACGAACTAGGGACTTACTGGTAGGCGAGCAGTTCTTC.

The rearrangement uses TRBV4-1 and TRBJ2-2; possibly TRBD1 for D (5 bases). This CDR3 has 16 residues. Trimming removed 0 bases from V and 7 bases from J, with 15 bases in between. In germline, CDR1 is MGHRA, CDR2 YSYEKL. Here the CDR3 reads CASSQDSSQGIGELFF. CDR3 coding DNA: TGCGCCAGCAGCCAAGACAGCTCGCAGGGCATCGGGGAGCTGTTTTTT.

The sample holds a few counts of this clonotype. The chain uses TRBV5-6 and TRBJ2-7; a weak D match, TRBD1 (6 bases). The CDR3 loop spans 14 amino acids. The V gene's germline CDR1 is SGHDT and CDR2 YYEEEE. The V end lost 4 bases, the J end lost 6 bases, and 17 bases lay between the germline ends. Here the CDR3 reads CASSVGGSRREQYV. The CDR3 region has the DNA TGTGCCAGCAGCGTAGGGGGTTCTCGACGCGAGCAGTACGTC.

This clonotype has only a few counts. CDR3 bases: TGTGCCAGCAGTTATTCGGGAGAATGGTACAATGAGCAGTTCTTC. Its protein product is CASSYSGEWYNEQFF. The chain links TRBV6-5 to TRBJ2-1, with D tentatively TRBD2 (6 bases). This CDR3 has 15 residues. Germline V gene data show CDR1 as MNHEY and CDR2 as SVGAGI. V was clipped by 3 bases and J by 4 bases, with 13 bases between them.

This clonotype appeared a few times. The chain is built from TRBV7-9 and TRBJ2-1; 9 bases line up with TRBD1. The ends lost 7 bases at V and 5 bases at J; junction bases unmatched: 9. The CDR3 is 15 residues long. The germline CDR1 and CDR2 sequences are SEHNR and FQNEAQ (reference sequence). The CDR3 sequence is CASIVVGQGDNEQFF. The CDR3 DNA reads TGTGCCAGCATCGTAGTGGGACAGGGAGACAATGAGCAGTTCTTC.

This chain connects TRBV28 to TRBJ2-7; maybe TRBD1 (6 bases). The CDR3 runs to 16 residues. The germline V gene encodes CDR1 MDHEN and CDR2 SYDVKM. Trimming pared 8 bases from V and 4 bases from J, leaving 24 bases between. CDR3 sequence (DNA): TGTGCCAGCGGAGCCCCTATACAGGGTGGAAGGTACGAGCAGTACTTC. This translates into CASGAPIQGGRYEQYF.

This clonotype came up a few times. This rearrangement joins TRBV25-1 to TRBJ1-1; 10 nucleotides align to TRBD1. The CDR3 has 16 amino acids. With 2 bases clipped from V and 0 bases from J, the junction kept 3 bases outside the gene matches. In germline, CDR1 is MGHDK, CDR2 SYGVNS. The CDR3 DNA follows: TGTGCCAGCAGTGAACCGGGACAGGGGTTGAACACTGAAGCTTTCTTT. Translated, it gives CASSEPGQGLNTEAFF.

CDR3 sequence (DNA): TGCGCCAGCAGCTTGGTACTAGCGGAGTACAATGAGCAGTTCTTC. It codes for CASSLVLAEYNEQFF. The chain links TRBV5-1 to TRBJ2-1, with TRBD2 identical over 8 bases. J was trimmed by 4 bases and V by 0 bases; bases with no gene match: 3. Germline V CDR1 and CDR2: SGHRS, YFSETQ. This CDR3 is 15 amino acids long.

This clonotype occurred a few times. The chain has TRBV7-9 and TRBJ2-3; D is unclear. The germline V and J ends were trimmed by 2 bases and 2 bases, with 8 bases remaining between them. Germline CDR1 and CDR2: SEHNR and FQNEAQ (reference sequence). This CDR3 has 14 residues. The DNA for the CDR3 is TGTGCCAGCAGCTTACTAGGGCTCACAGATACGCAGTATTTT. This sequence encodes CASSLLGLTDTQYF.

The rearrangement uses TRBV15 and TRBJ2-7; D is undetermined. Trimming took 0 bases from V and 5 from J, leaving 11 bases between them. CDR1 LNHNV and CDR2 YYDKDF come from the germline V gene (reference sequence). The CDR3 has 14 amino acids. The CDR3 DNA follows: TGTGCCACCAGCAGAGATCTGGTTTTCGACGAGCAGTACGTC. It encodes CATSRDLVFDEQYV.

With regard to this clonotype: Mismatch with germline at one junction end may stem from a read error. The genes are TRBV2 and TRBJ2-6; D remains unclear. This CDR3 is 15 amino acids long. CDR1 is SNHLY and CDR2 is FYNNEI in the germline V gene. The CDR3 DNA reads as TGTGCCAGCAGGGGGTTCGACTCTAGGGCCAACGTCCTGACTTTC. Protein sequence: CASRGFDSRANVLTF. The whole variable domain, remainder taken from reference TRBV2 and TRBJ2-6, is EPEVTQTPSHQVTQMGQEVILRCVPISNHLYFYWYRQILGQKVEFLVSFYNNEISEKSEIFDDQFSVERPDGSNFTLKIRSTKLEDSAMYFCASRGFDSRANVLTFGAGSRLTVL.

The gene calls are TRBV4-2 and TRBJ1-1, with a tentative D call TRBD1 (6 bases). Germline-derived CDR1 and CDR2 are LGHNA and YNFKEQ. Trimming cost V 4 bases and J 4 bases, with 19 bases left between them. The CDR3 has 16 amino acids. In DNA form, the CDR3 reads TGTGCCAGCAGCCCCCGTGGGGGCAATCCGGGCACTGAAGCTTTCTTT. It specifies CASSPRGGNPGTEAFF.